This TCR beta chain comes out of a study of blood T cell repertoires in COVID-19. Overall study: Samples of COVID-19 (acute and convalescent) were obtained from the United States, Italy and Spain. Sample material is recorded as cDNA or gDNA derived from T cells, B-cell-depleted T cells, or PBMCs.

Profiling relied on immunoSEQ multiplex PCR, and the TCRdb table lists in-frame clones only, not all of them. The repertoire consists of over 150,000 clones, with about 88% occurring once and the leading ten covering 2.5% to 3.5%. The CDR3 contains 14 residues. Germline CDR1 SNHLY, CDR2 FYNNEI. J was trimmed by 1 base and V by 2 bases; bases with no gene match: 1. The chain combines TRBV2 with TRBJ1-1; 7 bases align to TRBD1. The sequenced material came from PBMCs or T cells enriched from blood (not recorded which). The clonotype comes from a woman in her thirties who had recovered from COVID-19. CDR3 coding DNA: TGTGCCAGCAGTGAATGGGACAGGAACACTGAAGCTTTCTTT. Its protein product is CASSEWDRNTEAFF.